This T cell receptor beta chain originates from a study of PD-L1 blockade in urothelial cancer. Study results and limitations: Those with durable benefit had larger increases in tumor-associated blood clones at 3 weeks. Better survival was predicted by below-median pretreatment blood TCR clonality.

Time point of the sample: peripheral blood 6 weeks after treatment start. Between 1 and 8 samples, pretreatment and on-treatment, were given by each patient. Comments on this clone: What it binds is unknown.

The CDR3 length is 16 residues. Trimming removed 3 bases at V and 0 bases at J, with 15 bases between. The germline V gene has CDR1 SGDLS and CDR2 YYNGEE. Libraries were prepared by immunoSEQ multiplex PCR; TCRdb keeps only in-frame clonotypes and omits some of them. The sample includes about 76,000 clones, less than 95% of them seen just once. Specimen: PBMCs, collected around atezolizumab (anti-PD-L1) treatment. This rearrangement joins TRBV9 to TRBJ1-1; D is perhaps TRBD1 (5 bases). The source of this sequence is an elderly woman with urothelial cancer. CDR3 protein: CASSGGGYGMNTEAFF. The CDR3 DNA reads TGTGCCAGCAGCGGGGGGGGATATGGCATGAACACTGAAGCTTTCTTT.